This T cell receptor (beta chain) appears in the sequencing data of a study of T cell responses to AZD1222 COVID-19 vaccine. Looking at the study overall: Investigators merged groups given second doses at roughly 4 or roughly 12 weeks.

Assay used: immunoSEQ multiplex PCR; TCRdb lists only in-frame clones, some missing. The table includes about 120,000 clones, approximately 90% detected once. This clone was detected a few times. Its specificity is unknown. Whole-study results and caveats: Along spike, vaccine-associated CD4 TCRs were found throughout, with dominance at 160-218 and 743-854.

This receptor was obtained from an adult in good health. The specimen comprised peripheral blood, sampled on day 0 of AZD1222 vaccination.

The CDR3 reads CAIRDSENTEAFF. The CDR3 DNA sequence: TGTGCCATCAGGGACAGCGAGAACACTGAAGCTTTCTTT. This chain joins TRBV10-3 and TRBJ1-1, with D perhaps TRBD1 (6 bases). CDR3 length: 13 amino acids. The V gene's germline CDR1 is ENHRY and CDR2 SYGVKD. V gave up 6 bases and J gave up 1 base, with 9 bases separating them.